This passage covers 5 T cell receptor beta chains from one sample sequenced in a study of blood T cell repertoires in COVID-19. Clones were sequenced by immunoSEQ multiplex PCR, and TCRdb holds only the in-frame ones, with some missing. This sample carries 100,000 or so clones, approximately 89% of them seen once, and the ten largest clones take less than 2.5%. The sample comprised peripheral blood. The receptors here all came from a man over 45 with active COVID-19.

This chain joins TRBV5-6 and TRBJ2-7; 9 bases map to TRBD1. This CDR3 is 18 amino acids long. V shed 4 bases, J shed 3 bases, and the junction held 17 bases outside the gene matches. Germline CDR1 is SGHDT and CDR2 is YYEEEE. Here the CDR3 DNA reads TGTGCCAGCAGCCCGTTGGGGGATTACAGGGGGCCAAACTACGAGCAGTACGTC. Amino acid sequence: CASSPLGDYRGPNYEQYV.

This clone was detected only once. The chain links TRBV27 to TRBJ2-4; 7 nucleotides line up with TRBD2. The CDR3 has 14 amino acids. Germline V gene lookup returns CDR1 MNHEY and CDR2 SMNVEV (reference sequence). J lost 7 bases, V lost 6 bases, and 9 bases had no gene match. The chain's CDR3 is CASSLRGGSNIQYF. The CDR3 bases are TGTGCCAGCAGCCTCCGGGGAGGGTCGAACATTCAGTACTTC.

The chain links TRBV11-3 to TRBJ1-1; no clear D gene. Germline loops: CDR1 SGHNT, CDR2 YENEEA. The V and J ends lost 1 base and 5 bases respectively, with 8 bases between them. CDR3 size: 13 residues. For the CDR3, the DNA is TGTGCCAGCAGCTTAGGGGCCGTTACTGAAGCTTTCTTT. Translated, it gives CASSLGAVTEAFF.

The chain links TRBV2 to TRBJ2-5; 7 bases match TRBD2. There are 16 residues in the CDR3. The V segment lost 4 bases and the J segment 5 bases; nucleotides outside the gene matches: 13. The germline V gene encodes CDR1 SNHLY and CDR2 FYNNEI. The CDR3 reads CASSAETSSLGETQYF. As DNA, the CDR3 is TGTGCCAGCAGTGCAGAGACTAGCAGTTTGGGGGAGACCCAGTACTTC.

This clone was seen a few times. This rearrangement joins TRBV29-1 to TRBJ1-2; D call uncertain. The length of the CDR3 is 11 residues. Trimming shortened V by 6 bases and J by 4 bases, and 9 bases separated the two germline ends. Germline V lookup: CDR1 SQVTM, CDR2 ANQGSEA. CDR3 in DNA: TGCAGCGTCCTAGAGGCCTATGGCTACACCTTC. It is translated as CSVLEAYGYTF.